A selection of T cell receptor beta chains follows, all from one sample in a study of cytomegalovirus exposure and HLA in healthy donors. Produced via immunoSEQ multiplex PCR; TCRdb's table is partial and in-frame only. This table has 100,000 or so clones, under 80% appearing once. Source material: PBMCs. All receptors derive from a young woman in good health and CMV-seropositive. The CDR3 runs from the conserved cysteine through the conserved F or W. The order of the fields is J gene, clone size, D gene, CDR3 length, V gene, CDR3 DNA, CDR3 protein. The D gene is left open where the match is weak. The listing skips clone size in some rows; elsewhere it reads once, few, many or a size class.

>TRBJ2-3|once|TRBD2|19|TRBV7-9
TGTACCAGCAGCCCCCTGACTAGCGGGAGGGCCCGCGACACAGATACGCAGTATTTT
CTSSPLTSGRARDTDTQYF
>TRBJ2-5|once|.|16|TRBV27
TGTGCCAGCAGTGTGGCAGGGCCCCAGTACCAAGAGACCCAGTACTTC
CASSVAGPQYQETQYF
>TRBJ2-7|.|TRBD2|15|TRBV6-1
TGTGCCAGCAGACTAGCGGGAGGTGGAGGCTACGAGCAGTACTTC
CASRLAGGGGYEQYF
>TRBJ2-1|.|TRBD2|15|TRBV4-3
TGCGCCAGCAGCCCCCGGCCTAGCGGGCTCAATGAGCAGTTCTTC
CASSPRPSGLNEQFF
>TRBJ2-3|few|TRBD2|15|TRBV4-1
TGCGCCAGCAGCACGAATAGCGGGAACCGCGATACGCAGTATTTT
CASSTNSGNRDTQYF
>TRBJ2-5|.|TRBD1|13|TRBV29-1
TGCAGCGCTGCCCTGACAGGGACAGAGACCCAGTACTTC
CSAALTGTETQYF
>TRBJ2-3|.|TRBD2|14|TRBV4-3
TGCGCCAGCAGCCAACTAGCGGGAGCAGATACGCAGTATTTT
CASSQLAGADTQYF
>TRBJ2-1|.|.|13|TRBV25-1
TGTGCCAGCGCCCCCCGGTCCTACAATGAGCAGTTCTTC
CASAPRSYNEQFF
>TRBJ2-1|.|.|13|TRBV6-4
TGTGCCAGCAGTGAAGCCCCCTACAATGAGCAGTTCTTC
CASSEAPYNEQFF
>TRBJ1-4|.|.|13|TRBV6-5
TGTGCCGGCTGTGAGGGACATGGTGAAAAACTGTTTTTT
CAGCEGHGEKLFF
>TRBJ2-3|.|.|18|TRBV30
TGTGCCTGCCAACGGGAGGCTAGCGGGTATCAAGGGGGCGATACGCAGTATTTT
CACQREASGYQGGDTQYF
>TRBJ2-2|.|.|16|TRBV7-3
TGTGCCAGCAGCTTAATTGGAGAGAGCGTAGGCGGGGAGCTGTTTTTT
CASSLIGESVGGELFF
>TRBJ2-4|.|TRBD1|15|TRBV6-1
TGTGCCAGCAGTACCCAAGGGACAGGGGGAAACATTCAGTACTTC
CASSTQGTGGNIQYF
>TRBJ1-1|.|TRBD1|14|TRBV6-5
TGTGCCAGCAGGCAGGGGGCTGAGAGGACTGAAGCTTTCTTT
CASRQGAERTEAFF
>TRBJ2-5|.|.|12|TRBV7-2
TGTGCCACCACTCGGCCCGGGGAGACCCAGTACTTC
CATTRPGETQYF
>TRBJ2-2|.|TRBD2|15|TRBV7-2
TGTGCCAGCAGCCTAGCGGGAGGGGACACCGGGGAGCTGTTTTTT
CASSLAGGDTGELFF
>TRBJ2-2|.|.|17|TRBV7-3
TGTGCCAGCAGCTTGACCCTAGCACAGGGAAACACCGGGGAGCTGTTTTTT
CASSLTLAQGNTGELFF
>TRBJ2-3|few|TRBD2|16|TRBV5-4
TGTGCCAGCAGCCCGGTGACTAGCGGGAGTGGAGATACGCAGTATTTT
CASSPVTSGSGDTQYF
>TRBJ2-3|.|TRBD1|13|TRBV19
TGTGCCAGTGGGGGACAGGGGACAGATACGCAGTATTTT
CASGGQGTDTQYF
>TRBJ1-1|.|.|12|TRBV10-1
TGCGCCAGTCTTACAGAGGGCCCTGAAGCTTTCTTT
CASLTEGPEAFF
>TRBJ2-1|.|.|12|TRBV28
TGTGCCAGCAGTACCACGGAGGATGAGCAGTTCTTC
CASSTTEDEQFF
>TRBJ2-3|.|TRBD2|18|TRBV14
TGTGCCAGCAGCCCTGGACTAGCGGGAGGGGCAAGACGGGATACGCAGTATTTT
CASSPGLAGGARRDTQYF
>TRBJ2-2|.|.|18|TRBV28
.
CASSSDFRGGRGPGELFF
>TRBJ1-4|.|.|14|TRBV27
TGTGCCAGCAGTTTAGGGGGCGTAGGAGAAAAACTGTTTTTT
CASSLGGVGEKLFF
>TRBJ2-7|.|.|12|TRBV4-2
TGTGCCAGCAGCCCGAGTCTGAGCGAGCAGTACTTC
CASSPSLSEQYF
>TRBJ2-2|once|.|16|TRBV4-3
TGCGCCAGCAGCCAAGATCGCTTGAGCTATACCGGGGAGCTGTTTTTT
CASSQDRLSYTGELFF
>TRBJ2-5|.|TRBD2|15|TRBV6-5
TGTGCCAGCAGTATTCGAGGACTAGCCGGAGAGACCCAGTACTTC
CASSIRGLAGETQYF
>TRBJ2-1|.|TRBD2|18|TRBV9
TGTGCCAGCAGCCATCTCCCGGGACTAGCGGGAGGGTTGGATGAGCAGTTCTTC
CASSHLPGLAGGLDEQFF
>TRBJ2-2|.|.|13|TRBV14
TGTGCCAGCAGCCCCTCTAGCGCCGGGGAGCTGTTTTTT
CASSPSSAGELFF